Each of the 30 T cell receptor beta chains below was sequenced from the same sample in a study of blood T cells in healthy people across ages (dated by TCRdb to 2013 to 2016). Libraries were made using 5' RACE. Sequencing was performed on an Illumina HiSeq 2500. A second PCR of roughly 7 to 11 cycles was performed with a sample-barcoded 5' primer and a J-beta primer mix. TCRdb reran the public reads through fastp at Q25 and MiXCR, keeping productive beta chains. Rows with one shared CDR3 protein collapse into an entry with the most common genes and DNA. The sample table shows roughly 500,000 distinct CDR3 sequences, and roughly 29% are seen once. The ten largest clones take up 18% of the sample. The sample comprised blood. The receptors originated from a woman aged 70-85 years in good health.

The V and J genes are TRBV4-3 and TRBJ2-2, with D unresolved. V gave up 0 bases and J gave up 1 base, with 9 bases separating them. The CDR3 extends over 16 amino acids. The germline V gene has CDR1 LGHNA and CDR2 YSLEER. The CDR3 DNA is TGCGCCAGCAGCCAAGAAGGGCCTGTGAACACCGGGGAGCTGTTTTTT. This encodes CASSQEGPVNTGELFF.

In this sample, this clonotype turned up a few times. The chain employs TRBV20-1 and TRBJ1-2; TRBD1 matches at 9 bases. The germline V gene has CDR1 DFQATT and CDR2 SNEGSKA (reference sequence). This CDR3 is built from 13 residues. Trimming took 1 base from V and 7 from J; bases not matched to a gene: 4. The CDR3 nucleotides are TGCAGTGCTAGAGTACAGGGGGCGTTTGGCTACACCTTC. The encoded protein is CSARVQGAFGYTF.

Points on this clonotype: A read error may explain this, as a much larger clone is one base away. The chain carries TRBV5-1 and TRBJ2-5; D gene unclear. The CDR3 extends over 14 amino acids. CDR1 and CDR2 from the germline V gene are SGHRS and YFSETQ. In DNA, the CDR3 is TGCGCCAGCAGCTTGGTACAGCCCCAAGAGCCCCAGTACTTC. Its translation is CASSLVQPQEPQYF.

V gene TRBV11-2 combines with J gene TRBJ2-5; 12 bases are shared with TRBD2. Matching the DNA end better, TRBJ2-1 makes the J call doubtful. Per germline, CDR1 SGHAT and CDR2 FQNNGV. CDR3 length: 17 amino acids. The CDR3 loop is CASSLVVTSGGLDEQFF. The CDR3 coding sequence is TGTGCCAGCAGCTTAGTTGTGACTAGCGGGGGCCTCGATGAGCAGTTCTTC.

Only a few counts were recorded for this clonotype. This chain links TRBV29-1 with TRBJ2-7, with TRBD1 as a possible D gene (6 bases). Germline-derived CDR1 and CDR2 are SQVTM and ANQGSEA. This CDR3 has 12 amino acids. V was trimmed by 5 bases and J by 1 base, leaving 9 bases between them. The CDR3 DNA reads TGCAGCGTTAGGGACAATTCCTACGAGCAGTACTTC. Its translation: CSVRDNSYEQYF.

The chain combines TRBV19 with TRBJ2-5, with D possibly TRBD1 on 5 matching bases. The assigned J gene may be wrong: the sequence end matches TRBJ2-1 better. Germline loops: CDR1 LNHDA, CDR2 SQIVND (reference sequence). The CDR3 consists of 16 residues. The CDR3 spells CASTGTGRNLYNEQFF. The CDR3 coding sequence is TGTGCCAGTACCGGAACAGGAAGAAACCTCTACAATGAGCAGTTCTTC.

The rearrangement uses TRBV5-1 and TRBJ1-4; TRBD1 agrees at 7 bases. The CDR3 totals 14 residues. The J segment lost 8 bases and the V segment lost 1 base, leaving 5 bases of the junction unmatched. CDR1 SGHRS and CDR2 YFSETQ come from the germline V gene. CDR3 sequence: CASSLTGVDEKLFF. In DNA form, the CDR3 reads TGCGCCAGCAGCTTGACAGGGGTTGACGAAAAACTGTTTTTT.

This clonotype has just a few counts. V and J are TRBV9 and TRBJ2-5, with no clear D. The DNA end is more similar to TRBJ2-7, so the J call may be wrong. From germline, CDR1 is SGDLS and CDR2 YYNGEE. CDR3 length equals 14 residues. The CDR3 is CASSPTGHTYEQYF. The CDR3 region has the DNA TGTGCCAGCAGCCCCACCGGGCACACCTACGAGCAGTACTTC.

The CDR3 protein is CASSSGALGYTF. The CDR3 DNA reads as TGTGCCAGCAGCTCTGGCGCACTTGGCTACACCTTC. The rearrangement links TRBV7-9 to TRBJ1-2; D is unresolved. This CDR3 spans 12 amino acids. CDR1 and CDR2 (germline): SEHNR, FQNEAQ (reference sequence). V was shortened by 4 bases and J by 7 bases, with 10 bases between the two germline ends.

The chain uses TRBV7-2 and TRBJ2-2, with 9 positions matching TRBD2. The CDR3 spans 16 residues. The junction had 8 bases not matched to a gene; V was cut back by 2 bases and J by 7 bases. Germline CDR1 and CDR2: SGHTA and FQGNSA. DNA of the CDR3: TGTGCCAGCAGCTTAAGTTCTAGCGGGGCCATCGGGGAGCTGTTTTTT. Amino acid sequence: CASSLSSSGAIGELFF.

The CDR3 loop reads CASSIRSGGIYEQYF. The CDR3 DNA reads TGTGCCAGTAGTATCCGTAGCGGGGGGATCTACGAGCAGTACTTC. The chain couples TRBV19 to TRBJ2-7, with 10 bases matching TRBD2. The CDR3 has 15 residues. After removal of 3 bases from V and 3 bases from J, the junction contained 5 bases not matched to a gene. The germline V gene has CDR1 LNHDA and CDR2 SQIVND (reference sequence).

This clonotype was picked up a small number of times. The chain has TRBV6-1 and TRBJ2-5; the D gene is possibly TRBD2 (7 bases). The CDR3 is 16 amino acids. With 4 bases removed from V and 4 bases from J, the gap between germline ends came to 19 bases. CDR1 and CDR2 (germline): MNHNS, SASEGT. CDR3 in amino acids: CASSALRVAGAETQYF. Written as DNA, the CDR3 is TGTGCCAGCAGTGCTCTAAGAGTGGCGGGGGCAGAGACCCAGTACTTC.

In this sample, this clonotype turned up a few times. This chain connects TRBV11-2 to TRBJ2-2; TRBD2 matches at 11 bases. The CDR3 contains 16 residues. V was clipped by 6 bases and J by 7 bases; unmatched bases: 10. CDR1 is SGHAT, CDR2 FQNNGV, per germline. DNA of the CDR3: TGTGCCAGCAGAACAACTGGACTAGCGGGTGTCGGGGAGCTGTTTTTT. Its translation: CASRTTGLAGVGELFF.

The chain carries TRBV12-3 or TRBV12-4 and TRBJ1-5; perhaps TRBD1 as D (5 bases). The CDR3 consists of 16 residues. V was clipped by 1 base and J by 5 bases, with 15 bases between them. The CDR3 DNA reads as TGTGCCAGCAGTTTAGGGGTGACAGAGACTTATCAGCCCCAGCATTTT. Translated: CASSLGVTETYQPQHF.

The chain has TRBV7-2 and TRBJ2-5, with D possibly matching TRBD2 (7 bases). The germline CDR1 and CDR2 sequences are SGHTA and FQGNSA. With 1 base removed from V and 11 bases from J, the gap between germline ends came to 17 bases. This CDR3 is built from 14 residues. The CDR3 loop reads CASSLVPGEGEQYF. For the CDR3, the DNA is TGTGCCAGCAGCTTAGTACCAGGGGAGGGGGAGCAGTACTTC.

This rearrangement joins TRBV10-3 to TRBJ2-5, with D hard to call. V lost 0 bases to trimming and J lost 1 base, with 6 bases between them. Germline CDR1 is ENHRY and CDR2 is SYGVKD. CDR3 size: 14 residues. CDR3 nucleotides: TGTGCCATCAGTGAGTCGCTCGTCCAAGAGACCCAGTACTTC. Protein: CAISESLVQETQYF.

The CDR3 sequence: CASGKGSGDYGYTF. The CDR3 nucleotides are TGTGCCAGCGGAAAGGGATCTGGGGACTATGGCTACACCTTC. This chain connects TRBV7-3 to TRBJ1-2; no definite D call. Trimming shortened V by 8 bases and J by 3 bases, and 16 bases separated the two germline ends. CDR3 size: 14 residues. The germline V gene encodes CDR1 SGHTA and CDR2 FQGTGA.

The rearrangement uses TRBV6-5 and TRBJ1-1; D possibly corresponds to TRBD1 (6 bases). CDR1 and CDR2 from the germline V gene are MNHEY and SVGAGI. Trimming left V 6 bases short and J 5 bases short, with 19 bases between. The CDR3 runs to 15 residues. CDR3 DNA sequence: TGTGCCAGCAGCCCCCCCCGACAGGCGGGGACTGAAGCTTTCTTT. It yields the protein CASSPPRQAGTEAFF.

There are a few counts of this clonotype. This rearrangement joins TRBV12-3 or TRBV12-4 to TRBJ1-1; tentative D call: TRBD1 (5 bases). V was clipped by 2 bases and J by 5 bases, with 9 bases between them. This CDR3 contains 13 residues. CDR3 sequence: CASSLWGGTEAFF. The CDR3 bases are TGTGCCAGCAGTTTATGGGGGGGAACTGAAGCTTTCTTT.

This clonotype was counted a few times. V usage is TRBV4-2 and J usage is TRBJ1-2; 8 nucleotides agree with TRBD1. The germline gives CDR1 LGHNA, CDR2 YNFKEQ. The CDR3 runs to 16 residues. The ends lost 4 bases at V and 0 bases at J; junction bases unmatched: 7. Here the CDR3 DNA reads TGTGCCAGCAGCCCGTCGGCAGGGGGCCCTAACTATGGCTACACCTTC. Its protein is CASSPSAGGPNYGYTF.

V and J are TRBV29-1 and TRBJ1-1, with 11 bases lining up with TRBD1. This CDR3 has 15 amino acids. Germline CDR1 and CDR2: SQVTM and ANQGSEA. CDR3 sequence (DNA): TGCAGTGCTAAAAGGACAGGGGGCGCCAACACTGAAGCTTTCTTT. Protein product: CSAKRTGGANTEAFF. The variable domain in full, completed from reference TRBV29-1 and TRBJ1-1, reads SAVISQKPSRDICQRGTSLTIQCQVDSQVTMMFWYRQQPGQSLTLIATANQGSEATYESGFVIDKFPISRPNLTFSTLTVSNMSPEDSSIYLCSAKRTGGANTEAFFGQGTRLTVV.

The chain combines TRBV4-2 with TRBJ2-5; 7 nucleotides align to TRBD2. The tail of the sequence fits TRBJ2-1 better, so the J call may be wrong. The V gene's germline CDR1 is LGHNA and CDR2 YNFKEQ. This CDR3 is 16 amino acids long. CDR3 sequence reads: CASSQDMGGTINEQFF. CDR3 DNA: TGTGCCAGCAGCCAAGATATGGGGGGGACGATCAATGAGCAGTTCTTC.

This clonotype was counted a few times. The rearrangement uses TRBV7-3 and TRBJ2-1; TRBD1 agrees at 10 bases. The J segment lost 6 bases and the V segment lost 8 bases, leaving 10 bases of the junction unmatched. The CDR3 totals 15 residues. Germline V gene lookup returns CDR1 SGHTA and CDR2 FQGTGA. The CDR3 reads CASASPGQGRNEQFF. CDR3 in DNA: TGTGCCAGCGCGTCCCCGGGACAGGGGCGCAATGAGCAGTTCTTC.

CDR3 sequence reads: CASSPKAGRGFYEQYF. The CDR3 DNA follows: TGTGCCAGCAGCCCTAAAGCCGGGAGAGGATTCTACGAGCAGTACTTC. V usage is TRBV6-5 and J usage is TRBJ2-7; D perhaps matches TRBD2 (6 bases). V shed 6 bases and J shed 3 bases, with 21 bases lying between them. This CDR3 is 16 amino acids long. The germline V gene has CDR1 MNHEY and CDR2 SVGAGI.

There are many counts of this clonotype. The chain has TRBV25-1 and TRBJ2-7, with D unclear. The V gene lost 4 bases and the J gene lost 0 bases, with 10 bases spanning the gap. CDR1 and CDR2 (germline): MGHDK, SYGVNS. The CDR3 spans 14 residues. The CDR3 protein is CASSGTNSSYEQYF. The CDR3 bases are TGTGCCAGCAGTGGCACAAATAGCTCCTACGAGCAGTACTTC.

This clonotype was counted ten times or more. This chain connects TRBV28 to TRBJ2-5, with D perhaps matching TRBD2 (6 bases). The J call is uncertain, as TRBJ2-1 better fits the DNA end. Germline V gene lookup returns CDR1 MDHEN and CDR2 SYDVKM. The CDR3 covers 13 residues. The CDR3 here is CASRRGGGNEQFF. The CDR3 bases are TGTGCCAGCAGGCGGGGTGGCGGCAATGAGCAGTTCTTC.

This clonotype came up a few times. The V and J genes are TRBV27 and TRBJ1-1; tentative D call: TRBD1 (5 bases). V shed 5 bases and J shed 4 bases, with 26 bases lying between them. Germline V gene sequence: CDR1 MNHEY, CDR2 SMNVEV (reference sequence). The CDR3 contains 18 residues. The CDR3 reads CASSRAGTGSSGATEAFF. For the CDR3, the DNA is TGTGCCAGCAGTCGAGCCGGGACTGGGAGCTCCGGTGCCACTGAAGCTTTCTTT.

As DNA, the CDR3 is TGCAGCGCCGGGGACATTAATGAAAAACTGTTTTTT. Its protein product is CSAGDINEKLFF. The V and J genes are TRBV29-1 and TRBJ1-4; D might be TRBD1 (6 bases). The CDR3 contains 12 residues. From germline, CDR1 is SQVTM and CDR2 ANQGSEA. Trimming removed 7 bases from V and 4 bases from J, with 10 bases in between.

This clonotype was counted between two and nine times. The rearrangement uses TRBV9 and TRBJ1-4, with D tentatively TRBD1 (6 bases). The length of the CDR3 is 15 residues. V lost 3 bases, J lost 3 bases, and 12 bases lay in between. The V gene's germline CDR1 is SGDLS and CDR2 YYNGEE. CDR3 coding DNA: TGTGCCAGCAGCGGACAGGCCGCATCTAATGAAAAACTGTTTTTT. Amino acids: CASSGQAASNEKLFF. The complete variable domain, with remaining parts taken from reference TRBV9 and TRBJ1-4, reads DSGVTQTPKHLITATGQRVTLRCSPRSGDLSVYWYQQSLDQGLQFLIQYYNGEERAKGNILERFSAQQFPDLHSELNLSSLELGDSALYFCASSGQAASNEKLFFGSGTQLSVL.

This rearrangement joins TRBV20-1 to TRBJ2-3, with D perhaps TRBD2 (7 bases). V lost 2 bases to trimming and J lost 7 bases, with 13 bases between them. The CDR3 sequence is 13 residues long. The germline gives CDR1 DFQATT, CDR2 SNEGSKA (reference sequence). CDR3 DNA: TGCAGTGCTAGACGGGGGGCCACGAATACGCAGTATTTT. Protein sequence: CSARRGATNTQYF.